The next 12 T cell receptor beta chains were all read from a single sample in a study of beta chain features in type 1 diabetes. These receptors lack a known antigen. General observations from the study: Shortening that was moderate but significant affected the TCRB CDR3s of Type 1 diabetes patients in all four CD4+ subsets.

Sequenced material consisted of expressed TCRB transcripts (all of the isolated RNA was reverse transcribed). The repertoire was sequenced with immunoSEQ multiplex PCR; TCRdb's copy has only in-frame clones and lacks some. The sample carries 310,000 or so clones, over 7% recorded once. Sample: central memory CD4+ T cells from blood. The source is a man in his thirties or forties with type 1 diabetes.

This sequence joins TRBV5-6 and TRBJ1-1; possibly TRBD1 for D (5 bases). The V end was cut by 0 bases, the J end by 3 bases, with 9 bases between. Germline CDR1 reads SGHDT; CDR2 reads YYEEEE. This CDR3 has 14 residues. The CDR3 DNA follows: TGTGCCAGCAGCTTGGCCGGCAGGGACACTGAAGCTTTCTTT. It encodes CASSLAGRDTEAFF. The whole variable domain, remainder taken from reference TRBV5-6 and TRBJ1-1, is DAGVTQSPTHLIKTRGQQVTLRCSPKSGHDTVSWYQQALGQGPQFIFQYYEEEERQRGNFPDRFSGHQFPNYSSELNVNALLLGDSALYLCASSLAGRDTEAFFGQGTRLTVV.

The rearrangement links TRBV6-6 to TRBJ1-5; 9 bases align to TRBD1. This CDR3 spans 14 amino acids. Germline CDR1 MNHNY, CDR2 SVGAGI (reference sequence). V lost 5 bases to trimming and J lost 7 bases; unmatched junction nucleotides: 6. Here the CDR3 reads CASSGDRVQQPQHF. In nucleotides, the CDR3 is TGTGCCAGCAGTGGGGACAGGGTGCAGCAGCCCCAGCATTTT.

V is TRBV5-1 and J is TRBJ2-7, with TRBD1 matching over 7 bases. J lost 1 base, V lost 5 bases, and 12 bases had no gene match. This CDR3 region has 16 residues. Germline V lookup: CDR1 SGHRS, CDR2 YFSETQ. The CDR3 nucleotides are TGCGCCAGCAGTCCGCAGCCAGGACAGGTTTCCTACGAGCAGTACTTC. It encodes CASSPQPGQVSYEQYF.

This clone has only a few counts. The junction and the germline gene differ at one end; a read error may be behind it. The V and J genes are TRBV5-4 and TRBJ1-6; 8 nucleotides match TRBD1. The CDR3 extends over 16 amino acids. CDR1 and CDR2 (germline): SGHNT, YYREEE (reference sequence). The CDR3 DNA reads as TGCGCCAGCAGCCAAGATCCAGGACAGGGAGATTCACCCCTCCACTTT. Its protein is CASSQDPGQGDSPLHF.

This clone was detected many times. This chain joins TRBV28 and TRBJ2-5; TRBD2 might be the D (6 bases). The CDR3 totals 15 residues. Trimming took off 4 bases at V and 4 bases at J, with 16 bases between the two ends. Per germline, CDR1 MDHEN and CDR2 SYDVKM. This chain's CDR3 is CASSSPGLRGETQYF. DNA for the CDR3: TGTGCCAGCAGTTCCCCGGGACTCCGGGGAGAGACCCAGTACTTC.

The V and J genes are TRBV9 and TRBJ2-6; D remains ambiguous. V was cut by 4 bases and J by 0 bases, with 5 bases left in between. Germline CDR1 reads SGDLS; CDR2 reads YYNGEE. CDR3 length equals 14 residues. The CDR3 loop is CASSRISGANVLTF. CDR3 bases: TGTGCCAGCAGCAGGATCTCTGGGGCCAACGTCCTGACTTTC.

V gene TRBV2 combines with J gene TRBJ2-7, with no clear D. Trimming cost V 5 bases and J 4 bases, with 6 bases left between them. Germline-derived CDR1 and CDR2 are SNHLY and FYNNEI. The CDR3 sequence is 11 residues long. The CDR3 bases are TGTGCCAGCAGTCTCAATTACGAGCAGTACTTC. Amino acids: CASSLNYEQYF.

The chain carries TRBV7-2 and TRBJ2-7; D gene uncertain. With 5 bases removed from V and 3 bases from J, the gap between germline ends came to 11 bases. The germline V gene encodes CDR1 SGHTA and CDR2 FQGNSA. There are 13 residues in the CDR3. CDR3 protein: CASSLGPLYEQYF. The CDR3 DNA sequence: TGTGCCAGCAGCCTCGGGCCCCTCTACGAGCAGTACTTC.

This clone was seen a handful of times. Additional DNA sequences in this sample encode the identical CDR3. V and J are TRBV29-1 and TRBJ1-1; no firm D call. The CDR3 sequence is 13 residues long. Germline CDR1 reads SQVTM; CDR2 reads ANQGSEA. Trimming cost V 1 base and J 0 bases, with 6 bases left between them. The CDR3 spells CSVEGQMNTEAFF. The DNA for the CDR3 is TGCAGCGTTGAAGGCCAGATGAACACTGAAGCTTTCTTT.

This clone was observed many times. This chain links TRBV4-3 with TRBJ2-7; unclear D gene. Per the germline V gene, CDR1 is LGHNA and CDR2 is YSLEER. Trimming removed 0 bases at V and 1 base at J, with 10 bases between. The CDR3 extends over 15 amino acids. CDR3 protein: CASSQDTSRSYEQYF. Here the CDR3 DNA reads TGCGCCAGCAGCCAAGATACGAGCAGATCCTACGAGCAGTACTTC.

There are a few counts of this clone. The rearrangement uses TRBV11-2 and TRBJ1-1, with 7 bases identical to TRBD1. There are 14 residues in the CDR3. V gave up 5 bases and J gave up 7 bases; unmatched junction bases: 10. Germline V gene sequence: CDR1 SGHAT, CDR2 FQNNGV. The CDR3 loop is CASSPRVGGIEAFF. The CDR3 coding sequence is TGTGCCAGCAGCCCCCGAGTAGGGGGCATTGAAGCTTTCTTT.

The chain employs TRBV18 and TRBJ1-3; D possibly corresponds to TRBD1 (6 bases). Trimming removed 0 bases at V and 2 bases at J, with 8 bases between. CDR3 length: 15 amino acids. CDR1 KGHSH and CDR2 LQKENI come from the germline V gene. The DNA for the CDR3 is TGTGCCAGCTCACCACCGGGGACACCTGGAAACACCATATATTTT. Its protein product is CASSPPGTPGNTIYF.